This T cell receptor beta chain derives from a study of graft-versus-host responses after intestinal transplantation. Study background: All of the recipients had induction that used anti-thymocyte globulin, then tacrolimus and steroids for three to four years.

CDR3 length: 16 amino acids. Germline V lookup: CDR1 LGHNA, CDR2 YSLEER. With 2 bases clipped from V and 9 bases from J, the junction kept 11 bases outside the gene matches. Profiling relied on immunoSEQ multiplex PCR, and the TCRdb table lists in-frame clones only, not all of them. This table has over 45,000 clones, around 90% appearing once. Study conclusions and caveats: GvH clones were found in recipient marrow; some appeared first in ileum or blood.

This clone was seen more than once but under ten times. The antigen remains undetermined. This sequence was found in a human patient who received an intestinal transplant, so some T cells may come from the graft donor. Sequenced material: PBMCs, taken 26 days after transplant. V usage is TRBV4-3 and J usage is TRBJ1-5, with 9 bases aligning to TRBD1. The CDR3 spells CASSQLWTGDRGPQHF. The CDR3 DNA is TGCGCCAGCAGCCAACTCTGGACAGGGGACCGCGGGCCCCAGCATTTT.